A selection of T cell receptor beta chains follows, all from one sample in a study of cytomegalovirus exposure and HLA in healthy donors. Some clones are missing from TCRdb's copy, which holds only in-frame ones; the method was immunoSEQ multiplex PCR. The sample consists of around 110,000 clones, roughly 66% of them appearing once. Sequenced sample: PBMCs. Source of these receptors: a woman aged 25 to 39 in good health and CMV-seronegative. The CDR3 runs from the conserved cysteine through the conserved F or W. The D gene is left open where the match is weak. Rows may omit the clone size; those that give it use once, few, many or a size class.

TRBJ1-5 | - | - | TRBV7-8 | CASSLAQRGGNQPQHF | TGTGCCAGCAGCTTAGCCCAGAGGGGGGGAAATCAGCCCCAGCATTTT
TRBJ2-7 | - | - | TRBV15 | CATSSDWKYEQYF | TGTGCCACCAGCTCGGACTGGAAGTACGAGCAGTACTTC
TRBJ2-7 | TRBD1 | - | TRBV6-6 | CATNRDRFLLGEQYF | TGTGCCACAAACCGGGACAGGTTCCTTTTGGGGGAGCAGTACTTC
TRBJ1-5 | TRBD1 | - | TRBV28 | CASRTGESNQPQHF | TGTGCCAGCAGGACAGGGGAAAGCAATCAGCCCCAGCATTTT
TRBJ2-2 | - | - | TRBV15 | CATSRRSNTGELFF | TGTGCCACCAGCCGCAGATCGAACACCGGGGAGCTGTTTTTT
TRBJ2-1 | - | - | TRBV28 | CASRWGDSLTEQFF | TGTGCCAGCAGGTGGGGAGATTCCCTCACTGAGCAGTTCTTC
TRBJ1-5 | - | few | TRBV7-3 | CASSSDLGQPQHF | TGTGCCAGCAGCTCCGACCTAGGACAGCCCCAGCATTTT
TRBJ2-7 | - | few | TRBV28 | CASSFSFVGAYEQYF | TGTGCCAGCAGTTTCAGTTTCGTGGGAGCCTACGAGCAGTACTTC
TRBJ2-7 | TRBD2 | - | TRBV28 | CASSPGLAGVEQYF | TGTGCCAGCAGTCCCGGACTAGCGGGAGTTGAGCAGTACTTC
TRBJ2-5 | TRBD2 | - | TRBV28 | CASSLLTSGRKETQYF | TGTGCCAGCAGTTTATTGACTAGCGGGAGGAAAGAGACCCAGTACTTC
TRBJ2-7 | - | - | TRBV7-9 | CASRRDTAAYEQYF | TGTGCCAGCCGAAGGGACACGGCCGCCTACGAGCAGTACTTC
TRBJ2-5 | TRBD1 | - | TRBV14 | CASTNRGPQETQYF | TGTGCCAGTACTAACAGGGGCCCTCAAGAGACCCAGTACTTC
TRBJ1-4 | - | - | TRBV30 | CAWSPTRQGGEKLFF | TGTGCCTGGAGCCCTACACGGCAGGGAGGTGAAAAACTGTTTTTT
TRBJ2-6 | TRBD1 | - | TRBV7-9 | CASGKQGIFGANVLTF | TGTGCCAGCGGAAAACAGGGGATATTCGGGGCCAACGTCCTGACTTTC
TRBJ1-1 | - | - | TRBV28 | CASSPHRVTEAFF | TGTGCCAGCAGTCCGCACAGGGTCACTGAAGCTTTCTTT
TRBJ2-5 | TRBD2 | - | TRBV9 | CASSVGRRERQETQYF | TGTGCCAGCAGCGTAGGCCGGCGGGAGCGCCAAGAGACCCAGTACTTC
TRBJ1-5 | - | once | TRBV6-1 | CASSEGGSLQRQPQHF | TGTGCCAGCAGTGAAGGTGGGAGCCTTCAACGGCAGCCCCAGCATTTT
TRBJ1-2 | - | few | TRBV5-6 | CASSLRLGRYGYTF | TGTGCCAGCAGCCTACGACTCGGCCGCTATGGCTACACCTTC
TRBJ2-6 | TRBD2 | - | TRBV7-3 | CASSPRLAVYSGANVLTF | TGTGCCAGCAGCCCCCGACTAGCGGTCTACTCTGGGGCCAACGTCCTGACTTTC
TRBJ1-2 | - | - | TRBV10-3 | CAISRTSSGGYGYTF | TGTGCCATCAGTAGGACATCCTCCGGCGGCTATGGCTACACCTTC
TRBJ2-7 | - | few | TRBV2 | CASSEAGVGEQYF | TGTGCCAGCAGTGAGGCAGGGGTGGGCGAGCAGTACTTC
TRBJ1-4 | TRBD1 | - | TRBV28 | CAISDRGFEKLFF | TGTGCCATCTCGGACAGGGGGTTTGAAAAACTGTTTTTT
TRBJ2-7 | - | few | TRBV4-1 | CASSQGLREDEQYF | TGCGCCAGCAGCCAAGGTTTGCGGGAAGACGAGCAGTACTTC
TRBJ1-2 | TRBD1 | - | TRBV2 | CASSEAGQAYGYTF | TGTGCCAGCAGTGAAGCGGGACAGGCCTATGGCTACACCTTC
TRBJ1-1 | TRBD1 | - | TRBV10-2 | CASSEATGGLGAFF | TGCGCCAGCAGTGAGGCAACAGGGGGATTAGGTGCTTTCTTT
TRBJ2-1 | TRBD2 | - | TRBV19 | CASSGTSNRDEQFF | TGTGCCAGTAGTGGGACTAGTAATAGAGATGAGCAGTTCTTC
TRBJ2-5 | TRBD2 | few | TRBV11-3 | CASSSGTSGNDETQYF | TGTGCCAGCAGCTCCGGGACTAGCGGGAATGACGAGACCCAGTACTTC
TRBJ1-1 | TRBD1 | - | TRBV27 | CASSPTGGGLEAFF | TGTGCCAGCAGTCCGACAGGGGGAGGCCTCGAAGCTTTCTTT
TRBJ2-7 | - | once | TRBV6-5 | CASRLSGQEQYF | TGTGCCAGCAGGCTAAGCGGACAGGAGCAGTACTTC
TRBJ1-4 | - | - | TRBV10-3 | CAIGEKDSPKLFF | TGTGCCATCGGGGAAAAGGACAGTCCAAAACTGTTTTTT
TRBJ1-2 | - | - | TRBV2 | CASSDSAIYGYTF | TGTGCCAGCAGTGACAGCGCTATTTATGGCTACACCTTC
TRBJ2-7 | - | - | TRBV7-2 | CASSLRRQGYEQYF | TGTGCCAGCAGCTTAAGGAGGCAGGGGTACGAGCAGTACTTC
TRBJ2-3 | - | - | TRBV2 | CASSVGGGGTDTQYF | TGTGCCAGCAGTGTAGGAGGTGGTGGCACAGATACGCAGTATTTT
TRBJ1-3 | - | few | TRBV7-9 | CASSLGVWSSGNTIYF | TGTGCCAGCAGCTTAGGCGTATGGTCCTCTGGAAACACCATATATTTT
TRBJ2-1 | TRBD2 | few | TRBV7-3 | CASSLLWAERDSQFF | TGTGCCAGCAGCTTGCTTTGGGCCGAGCGGGATTCGCAGTTCTTC
TRBJ2-1 | TRBD2 | - | TRBV5-4 | CASSSGLAQVNEQFF | TGTGCCAGCAGCTCGGGACTAGCCCAGGTCAATGAGCAGTTCTTC
TRBJ2-3 | TRBD1 | - | TRBV6-5 | CASSSRQGATQYF | TGTGCCAGCAGTTCACGACAGGGCGCTACGCAGTATTTT
TRBJ2-2 | TRBD2 | - | TRBV5-4 | CASSLGLAGNTGELFF | TGTGCCAGCAGCTTGGGGCTAGCGGGAAACACCGGGGAGCTGTTTTTT
TRBJ2-1 | - | - | TRBV7-8 | CASSLEVSVSNEQFF | TGTGCCAGCAGCTTAGAGGTGAGCGTATCCAATGAGCAGTTCTTC
TRBJ2-5 | TRBD2 | - | TRBV7-8 | CASRRRLAGEGKTQYF | TGTGCCAGCAGACGCCGACTAGCGGGAGAAGGAAAGACCCAGTACTTC
TRBJ2-7 | TRBD1 | - | TRBV28 | CASSLKQGASYEQYF | TGTGCCAGCAGTTTGAAACAGGGGGCTTCCTACGAGCAGTACTTC
TRBJ2-5 | - | - | TRBV5-1 | CASSLGAGTQETQYF | TGCGCCAGCAGCTTGGGGGCGGGAACCCAAGAGACCCAGTACTTC
TRBJ1-1 | TRBD1 | - | TRBV19 | CATTLTGARTTEAFF | TGTGCCACTACCCTGACAGGGGCGCGGACCACTGAAGCTTTCTTT
TRBJ1-2 | - | - | TRBV27 | CASSSPPQGYTF | TGTGCCAGCAGTTCCCCCCCTCAGGGCTACACCTTC
TRBJ1-6 | TRBD1 | few | TRBV15 | CATSRRDRTSPLHF | TGTGCCACCAGCAGACGGGACAGGACTTCACCCCTCCACTTT
TRBJ1-2 | TRBD1 | - | TRBV9 | CASSVGGIQGSYYGYTF | TGTGCCAGCAGCGTAGGGGGCATACAGGGGAGCTACTATGGCTACACCTTC
TRBJ1-6 | - | - | TRBV6-6 | CASSQDIAPLHF | TGTGCCAGCAGCCAAGACATCGCACCCCTCCACTTT
TRBJ2-3 | TRBD2 | - | TRBV10-2 | CASSRGLAGTDTQYF | TGCGCCAGCAGTCGAGGTCTAGCGGGGACAGATACGCAGTATTTT
TRBJ1-1 | TRBD1 | - | TRBV10-2 | CASSEFYRGGTEAFF | TGCGCCAGCAGTGAGTTTTACAGGGGTGGTACTGAAGCTTTCTTT
TRBJ1-1 | TRBD1 | few | TRBV30 | CAWRDPGTGVVKAFF | TGTGCCTGGAGAGACCCCGGGACAGGAGTTGTGAAGGCTTTCTTT
TRBJ1-5 | - | - | TRBV30 | CAWSAGHSNQPQHF | TGTGCCTGGAGTGCAGGACATAGCAATCAGCCCCAGCATTTT